The rows below give T cell receptor beta chains drawn from one sample of a study of blood T cell repertoires in COVID-19. Clones were read by immunoSEQ multiplex PCR, and TCRdb kept only the in-frame ones, dropping some. The sample lists approximately 220,000 clones, 65% to 85% occurring once. Sample: peripheral blood. The source of these receptors is a woman in her sixties with acute or convalescent COVID-19. Each CDR3 is given with its conserved first and last residue. A D gene is named only where the DNA matches it firmly. Expanded clones get a size class; other rows say once, few or many, or leave the size out.

D gene,clone size,V gene,J gene,CDR3 protein,CDR3 DNA
.,.,TRBV6-2/TRBV6-3,TRBJ2-6,CASSFWTPISGANVLTF,TGTGCCAGCAGTTTCTGGACTCCTATCTCTGGGGCCAACGTCCTGACTTTC
TRBD1,once,TRBV5-1,TRBJ2-2,CASSPGDRETGELFF,TGCGCCAGCAGCCCAGGGGACAGGGAGACCGGGGAGCTGTTTTTT
.,.,TRBV4-1,TRBJ1-5,CASSQEVTGDQPQHF,TGCGCCAGCAGCCAAGAAGTAACGGGAGATCAGCCCCAGCATTTT
.,.,TRBV4-3,TRBJ2-7,CASSQDPSSEQYF,TGCGCCAGCAGCCAAGATCCCTCGTCGGAGCAGTACTTC
.,.,TRBV4-1,TRBJ1-5,CASSQRLLASSNQPQHF,TGCGCCAGCAGCCAACGTCTACTTGCGAGTAGCAATCAGCCCCAGCATTTT
.,.,TRBV30,TRBJ1-2,CAWSVVGSVPF,TGTGCCTGGAGTGTCGTTGGGAGCGTCCCCTTC
TRBD2,.,TRBV11-2,TRBJ2-7,CASSRGGQRYEQYF,TGTGCCAGCAGCCGGGGGGGCCAACGCTACGAGCAGTACTTC
TRBD1,few,TRBV19,TRBJ2-7,CASSRERTGLYEQYF,TGTGCCAGTAGCCGGGAGAGGACAGGGTTGTACGAGCAGTACTTC
.,.,TRBV5-6,TRBJ1-2,CASSMDSYGYTF,TGTGCCAGCAGCATGGACAGCTATGGCTACACCTTC
TRBD1,.,TRBV7-2,TRBJ1-2,CASSLRQGAEYGYTF,TGTGCCAGCAGCTTAAGACAGGGGGCTGAGTATGGCTACACCTTC